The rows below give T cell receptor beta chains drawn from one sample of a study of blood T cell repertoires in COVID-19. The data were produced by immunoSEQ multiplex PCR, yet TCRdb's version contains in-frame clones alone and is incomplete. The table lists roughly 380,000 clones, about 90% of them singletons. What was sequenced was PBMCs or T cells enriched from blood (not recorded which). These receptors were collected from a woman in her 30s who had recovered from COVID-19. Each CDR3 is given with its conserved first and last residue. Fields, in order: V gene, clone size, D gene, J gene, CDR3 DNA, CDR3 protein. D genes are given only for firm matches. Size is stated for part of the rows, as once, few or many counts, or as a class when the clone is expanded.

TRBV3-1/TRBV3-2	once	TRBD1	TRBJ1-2	TGTGCCAGCAGCCAAGGCCAGGGACAGGGTAAAGATGGCTACACCTTC	CASSQGQGQGKDGYTF
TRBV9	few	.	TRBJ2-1	TGTGCCAGCAGTATTCGATTGGGGGCGGACAATGAGCAGTTCTTC	CASSIRLGADNEQFF
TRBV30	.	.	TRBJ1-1	TGTGCCTGGACCTACCAAGAGAACACTGAAGCTTTCTTT	CAWTYQENTEAFF
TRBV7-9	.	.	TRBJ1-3	TGTGCCAGCAGCTTAGCCTTTAGGACAGACTCTGGAAACACCATATATTTT	CASSLAFRTDSGNTIYF
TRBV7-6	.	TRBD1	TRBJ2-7	TGTGCCAGCAGCCCCACTCGACAGGGGAGCTCCTACGAGCAGTACTTC	CASSPTRQGSSYEQYF
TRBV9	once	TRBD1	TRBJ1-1	TGTGCCAGCAGCATCCACCCGACAGGGTCGGTGGCGCGGCTTGGCACTGAAGCTTTCTTT	CASSIHPTGSVARLGTEAFF
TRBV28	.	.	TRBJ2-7	TGTGCCAGCAGTTATCGTCGCGGGTCCATCTACGAGCAGTACTTC	CASSYRRGSIYEQYF
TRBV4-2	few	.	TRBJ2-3	TGTGCCAGCAGCCAAGATCTAAGGGGGGGCCGATATTTT	CASSQDLRGGRYF
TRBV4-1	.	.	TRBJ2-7	TGCGCCAGCAGCCAAGATCGGGGGACCAGATACGAGCAGTACTTC	CASSQDRGTRYEQYF
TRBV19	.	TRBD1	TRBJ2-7	TGTGCCAGGCACGGACAGGGTAATCCCTACGAGCAGTACTTC	CARHGQGNPYEQYF
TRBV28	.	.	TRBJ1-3	TGTGCCAGCAGTTTGGACACGAACACCATATATTTT	CASSLDTNTIYF
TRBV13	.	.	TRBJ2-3	TGTGCCAGCAGCTTAGGCCTATCCGGCTACGGGACAGATACGCAGTATTTT	CASSLGLSGYGTDTQYF
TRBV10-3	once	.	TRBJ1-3	TGTGCCATCAGTGAACAGGATGGAAACACCATATATTTT	CAISEQDGNTIYF
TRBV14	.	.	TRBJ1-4	TGTGCCAGCAGCTCCCTGGGAGTCGGTGAAAAACTGTTTTTT	CASSSLGVGEKLFF
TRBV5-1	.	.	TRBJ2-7	TGCGCCAGCAGCTTGGGCGGAAATTCCTACGAGCAGTACTTC	CASSLGGNSYEQYF
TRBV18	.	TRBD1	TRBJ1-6	TGTGCCAGCTCACCAGAGGACAGGGCTTCACCCCTCCACTTT	CASSPEDRASPLHF
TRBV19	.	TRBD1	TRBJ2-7	TGTGCCAGTAGTCTCGCGGGACAGGGCTCCTACGAGCAGTACTTC	CASSLAGQGSYEQYF
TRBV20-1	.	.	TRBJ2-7	TGCAGTGGACGGGAGCAGCCAGAGCAGTACTTC	CSGREQPEQYF
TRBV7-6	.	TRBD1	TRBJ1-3	TGTGCCAGCACCCAGACCCGGGACAGGGGGCGGATGAGTGGAAACACCATATATTTT	CASTQTRDRGRMSGNTIYF
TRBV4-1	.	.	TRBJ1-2	TGCGCCAGCAGCCAAGATCCCAGGGCCCAGGGGTTCTATGGCTACACCTTC	CASSQDPRAQGFYGYTF
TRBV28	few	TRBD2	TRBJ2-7	TGTGCCAGCAGTTTAGGGACTAGCGTTAGGCAGTACTTC	CASSLGTSVRQYF
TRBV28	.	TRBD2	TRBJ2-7	TGTGCCACCAAGTCCACCCATTGGGACTACGGCGAGCAGTACTTC	CATKSTHWDYGEQYF
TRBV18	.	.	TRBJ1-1	TGTGCCAGCTCGCCCCCGGTTCTACAAGCTTTCTTT	CASSPPVLQAFF
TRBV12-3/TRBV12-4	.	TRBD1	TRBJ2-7	TGTGCCAGCAGTAGACAGGGGGACCACGAGCAGTACTTC	CASSRQGDHEQYF